The 28 T cell receptor beta chains listed next were all sequenced from one sample in a study of blood T cell repertoires in COVID-19. Clones were read by immunoSEQ multiplex PCR, and TCRdb kept only the in-frame ones, dropping some. The sample records more than 90,000 clones, about 83% being singletons. The specimen was peripheral blood. These receptors originate from a man between 65 and 79 years old with acute or convalescent COVID-19.

The rearrangement joins TRBV6-6 to TRBJ2-2, with TRBD1 matching over 12 bases. This CDR3 has 16 residues. Germline values: CDR1 MNHNY, CDR2 SVGAGI (reference sequence). V lost 6 bases to trimming and J lost 5 bases; unmatched junction nucleotides: 7. The CDR3 DNA reads TGTGCCAGCAGACCCTCGGGACAGGGGGCGACCGGGGAGCTGTTTTTT. The encoded protein is CASRPSGQGATGELFF.

The chain couples TRBV19 to TRBJ2-2; the D gene is possibly TRBD2 (5 bases). The germline V and J ends were trimmed by 1 base and 13 bases, with 7 bases remaining between them. Per the germline V gene, CDR1 is LNHDA and CDR2 is SQIVND (reference sequence). The length of the CDR3 is 11 residues. CDR3 amino acids: CASSIGERLFF. Here the CDR3 DNA reads TGTGCCAGTAGTATAGGGGAGCGGCTGTTTTTT.

The chain employs TRBV4-1 and TRBJ2-7; 10 bases map to TRBD2. Trimming removed 4 bases from V and 3 bases from J; junction bases left unmatched: 3. Germline loops: CDR1 MGHRA, CDR2 YSYEKL. The CDR3 is 14 residues long. CDR3 bases: TGCGCCAGCAGCCTAGCGGGGGGCTTCTACGAGCAGTACTTC. Translated: CASSLAGGFYEQYF.

This clone was observed once. The junction departs from the called germline gene at one end, perhaps through a read error. This chain links TRBV18 with TRBJ1-1; the D is unclear. Germline CDR1 is KGHSH and CDR2 is LQKENI. The length of the CDR3 is 14 residues. The CDR3 sequence is CASSPRTVNTEAFF. The CDR3 nucleotides are TGTGCCAGCTCTCCACGTACAGTGAACACTGAAGCTTTCTTT. The complete variable domain, with remaining parts taken from reference TRBV18 and TRBJ1-1, reads NAGVMQNPRHLVRRRGQEARLRCSPMKGHSHVYWYRQLPEEGLKFMVYLQKENIIDESGMPKERFSAEFPKEGPSILRIQQVVRGDSAAYFCASSPRTVNTEAFFGQGTRLTVV.

V and J are TRBV6-5 and TRBJ2-7; TRBD2 aligns across 7 bases. The length of the CDR3 is 14 residues. Unmatched junction bases numbered 5, after V lost 0 bases and J lost 6 bases. From germline, CDR1 is MNHEY and CDR2 SVGAGI. CDR3 loop: CASSYSAGRGEQYF. In DNA, the CDR3 is TGTGCCAGCAGTTACTCAGCGGGGAGAGGCGAGCAGTACTTC.

This clone was detected a few times. The rearrangement links TRBV29-1 to TRBJ1-1, with unresolved D. Germline values: CDR1 SQVTM, CDR2 ANQGSEA. The CDR3 covers 12 residues. V lost 6 bases and J 5 bases, leaving 13 bases between the germline ends. The CDR3 bases are TGCAGCGTGAGTTCGGGGAATACTGAAGCTTTCTTT. It yields the protein CSVSSGNTEAFF.

This clone has just one count. The rearrangement links TRBV7-9 to TRBJ2-7; weak D call: TRBD2 (5 bases). The CDR3 is made up of 16 amino acids. Germline assignment: CDR1 SEHNR and CDR2 FQNEAQ (reference sequence). V was trimmed by 0 bases and J by 3 bases, leaving 15 bases between them. The CDR3 here is CASSLAAGMVGYEQYF. For the CDR3, the DNA is TGTGCCAGCAGCTTAGCGGCGGGCATGGTGGGCTACGAGCAGTACTTC.

The chain uses TRBV11-2 and TRBJ2-3, with 8 bases that match TRBD2. The V segment lost 1 base and the J segment 4 bases; nucleotides outside the gene matches: 7. Germline V gives CDR1 SGHAT, CDR2 FQNNGV. The CDR3 runs 16 residues. The DNA for the CDR3 is TGTGCCAGCAGCTTAGGGTCGGGGGGGCTTGCAGATACGCAGTATTTT. It encodes CASSLGSGGLADTQYF.

V gene TRBV19 combines with J gene TRBJ1-5; TRBD1 aligns across 10 bases. The V and J ends lost 6 bases and 6 bases, in that order; junction bases with no gene match: 14. Germline CDR1 reads LNHDA; CDR2 reads SQIVND (reference sequence). CDR3 size: 17 residues. The CDR3 sequence is CASSTRDRGMGPQPQHF. The CDR3 DNA reads TGTGCCAGTAGCACCCGGGACAGGGGTATGGGACCTCAGCCCCAGCATTTT.

This rearrangement joins TRBV7-9 to TRBJ2-7, with D possibly being TRBD2 (6 bases). Germline values: CDR1 SEHNR, CDR2 FQNEAQ (reference sequence). The CDR3 spans 17 residues. V gave up 2 bases and J gave up 3 bases, with 20 bases separating them. CDR3 sequence (DNA): TGTGCCAGCAGCTTACCATTAAGAGCGGGTTTTATCTACGAGCAGTACTTC. Translation: CASSLPLRAGFIYEQYF.

Here the CDR3 reads CASSQDSLYGYTF. The CDR3 region has the DNA TGCGCCAGCAGTCAGGACAGCCTGTATGGCTACACCTTC. V gene TRBV5-1 combines with J gene TRBJ1-2, with D perhaps TRBD1 (6 bases). This CDR3 spans 13 amino acids. Germline V gene data show CDR1 as SGHRS and CDR2 as YFSETQ. Trimming pared 5 bases from V and 5 bases from J, leaving 13 bases between.

This rearrangement joins TRBV21-1 to TRBJ2-7; no check of the table's D call, TRBD2, against the DNA was made. TRBV21-1 is a pseudogene segment. This CDR3 spans 17 amino acids. The CDR3 reads CASSKSSGPSGSYEQYF. The CDR3, as DNA: TGTGCCAGCAGCAAGTCTTCAGGTCCTAGCGGGAGTTACGAGCAGTACTTC.

In DNA, the CDR3 is TGCAGCGTTGGCGGGGACACTGAAGCTTTCTTT. This codes for CSVGGDTEAFF. This chain links TRBV29-1 with TRBJ1-1; D is uncertain. Trimming left V 4 bases short and J 3 bases short, with 6 bases between. Germline V lookup: CDR1 SQVTM, CDR2 ANQGSEA. CDR3 length: 11 amino acids.

This clone was observed a few times. This chain connects TRBV7-9 to TRBJ2-7; 9 bases are shared with TRBD1. Germline loops: CDR1 SEHNR, CDR2 FQNEAQ (reference sequence). V shed 7 bases, J shed 4 bases, and the junction held 11 bases outside the gene matches. The CDR3 is made up of 15 amino acids. CDR3 sequence reads: CASILGTGSLYEQYF. The CDR3 DNA reads TGTGCCAGCATTCTGGGGACAGGGAGTCTTTACGAGCAGTACTTC. The complete variable domain, with remaining parts taken from reference TRBV7-9 and TRBJ2-7, reads DTGVSQNPRHKITKRGQNVTFRCDPISEHNRLYWYRQTLGQGPEFLTYFQNEAQLEKSRLLSDRFSAERPKGSFSTLEIQRTEQGDSAMYLCASILGTGSLYEQYFGPGTRLTVT.

The CDR3 sequence: CASSQGGQNYEQYF. CDR3 coding DNA: TGTGCCAGCAGCCAAGGCGGACAAAACTACGAGCAGTACTTC. The rearrangement uses TRBV4-2 and TRBJ2-7, with a possible D match to TRBD1 (5 bases). The CDR3 sequence is 14 residues long. Germline V gives CDR1 LGHNA, CDR2 YNFKEQ. V shed 1 base and J shed 3 bases, with 10 bases lying between them.

In this sample, this clone turned up once. The chain is built from TRBV19 and TRBJ1-2; TRBD1 agrees at 7 bases. There are 15 residues in the CDR3. Losses at the gene ends were 5 bases for V and 1 base for J; bases not matched to a gene: 7. Germline CDR1 is LNHDA and CDR2 is SQIVND (reference sequence). In DNA, the CDR3 is TGTGCCAGTAGTGTCGGCGACAGGGTTAACTATGGCTACACCTTC. It translates to CASSVGDRVNYGYTF.

This chain uses TRBV5-6 with TRBJ2-3; 11 nucleotides line up with TRBD2. The CDR3 sequence is 17 residues long. Germline lookup yields CDR1 SGHDT and CDR2 YYEEEE. With 6 bases clipped from V and 2 bases from J, the junction kept 11 bases outside the gene matches. As DNA, the CDR3 is TGTGCCAGCACCCCGGGACTAGCGGAAGGCATCACAGATACGCAGTATTTT. It specifies CASTPGLAEGITDTQYF.

The chain has TRBV4-1 and TRBJ2-1; perhaps TRBD1 as D (5 bases). Germline V gene sequence: CDR1 MGHRA, CDR2 YSYEKL. Trimming removed 1 base at V and 9 bases at J, with 13 bases between. The CDR3 contains 14 residues. The CDR3 protein is CASSQVGRAAEQFF. CDR3 bases: TGCGCCAGCAGCCAAGTCGGCAGGGCTGCTGAGCAGTTCTTC.

This clone was recorded once. The CDR3 here is CASSRFAGEAFF. In nucleotides, the CDR3 is TGTGCCAGCAGCCGGTTCGCGGGTGAAGCTTTCTTT. The chain combines TRBV11-2 with TRBJ1-1, with D unresolved. V was cut by 5 bases and J by 7 bases, with 11 bases left in between. CDR1 and CDR2 from the germline V gene are SGHAT and FQNNGV. The CDR3 is 12 amino acids.

The chain is built from TRBV5-6 and TRBJ2-6; D gene ambiguous. The CDR3 has 17 amino acids. Germline V CDR1 and CDR2: SGHDT, YYEEEE. The ends were cut back, 0 bases at V and 3 bases at J, with 13 bases in the middle. The DNA for the CDR3 is TGTGCCAGCAGCTTGGTAGGCTACGCGGTTGGGGCCAACGTCCTGACTTTC. Protein product: CASSLVGYAVGANVLTF.

The V gene is TRBV30, the J gene TRBJ2-7, with 8 bases matching TRBD1. The V and J ends lost 3 bases and 6 bases, in that order; junction bases with no gene match: 7. The germline V gene has CDR1 GTSNPN and CDR2 SVGIG (reference sequence). The CDR3 covers 13 residues. The CDR3 DNA follows: TGTGCCTGGAGGTCGGACAGGGTACGCGAGCAGTACTTC. Translation gives CAWRSDRVREQYF. Together with reference TRBV30 and TRBJ2-7, the CDR3 gives the full variable domain: SQTIHQWPATLVQPVGSPLSLECTVEGTSNPNLYWYRQAAGRGLQLLFYSVGIGQISSEVPQNLSASRPQDRQFILSSKKLLLSDSGFYLCAWRSDRVREQYFGPGTRLTVT.

The chain carries TRBV9 and TRBJ2-7; TRBD2 might be the D (5 bases). This CDR3 is 14 amino acids long. The ends were cut back, 0 bases at V and 6 bases at J, with 13 bases in the middle. From germline, CDR1 is SGDLS and CDR2 YYNGEE. CDR3 sequence: CASSVDWGVGEQYF. CDR3 nucleotide sequence: TGTGCCAGCAGCGTAGATTGGGGAGTGGGCGAGCAGTACTTC.

This clone was seen just once. CDR3 region: CASSWMNGGTDTQYF. The DNA of the CDR3 is TGCGCCAGCAGCTGGATGAATGGGGGGACAGATACGCAGTATTTT. V usage is TRBV5-1 and J usage is TRBJ2-3; D possibly corresponds to TRBD2 (6 bases). V lost 3 bases to trimming and J lost 3 bases, with 14 bases between them. CDR3 length equals 15 residues. CDR1 and CDR2 from the germline V gene are SGHRS and YFSETQ.

The chain uses TRBV7-9 and TRBJ2-7; 7 bases agree with TRBD1. Germline V gene lookup returns CDR1 SEHNR and CDR2 FQNEAQ (reference sequence). The junction had 9 bases not matched to a gene; V was cut back by 7 bases and J by 6 bases. The CDR3 length is 13 residues. For the CDR3, the DNA is TGTGCCAGCACTTACAGGGGAGCCCTCGAGCAGTACTTC. It is translated as CASTYRGALEQYF.

The J gene is TRBJ2-6, the V gene TRBV30, with D possibly matching TRBD1 (6 bases). Trimming took 3 bases from V and 2 from J, leaving 11 bases between them. Germline V gene sequence: CDR1 GTSNPN, CDR2 SVGIG (reference sequence). The CDR3 loop spans 15 amino acids. The CDR3 sequence: CAWRKGVTGANVLTF. The CDR3 nucleotides are TGTGCCTGGAGGAAGGGGGTTACTGGGGCCAACGTCCTGACTTTC.

The V call is TRBV4-1, the J call TRBJ1-2, with 9 bases fitting TRBD1. With V trimmed by 1 base and J by 6 bases, 9 bases remained unmatched. Germline V gene data show CDR1 as MGHRA and CDR2 as YSYEKL. The CDR3 consists of 16 residues. CDR3 in amino acids: CASSQVGTGTGNGYTF. The CDR3 bases are TGCGCCAGCAGCCAAGTGGGGACCGGGACAGGGAATGGCTACACCTTC.

This sequence joins TRBV5-4 and TRBJ2-5; the match to TRBD1 covers 9 bases. The CDR3 contains 16 residues. With 2 bases clipped from V and 5 bases from J, the junction kept 10 bases outside the gene matches. The germline V gene encodes CDR1 SGHNT and CDR2 YYREEE (reference sequence). This CDR3 is CASSLQGAAVPETQYF. The DNA of the CDR3 is TGTGCCAGCAGCTTACAGGGGGCAGCCGTCCCCGAGACCCAGTACTTC.

The chain combines TRBV7-2 with TRBJ2-1; 7 positions agree with TRBD2. This CDR3 contains 20 residues. The junction had 14 bases not matched to a gene; V was cut back by 0 bases and J by 0 bases. Germline CDR1 reads SGHTA; CDR2 reads FQGNSA. CDR3 coding DNA: TGTGCCAGCAGCTTAGCTCGGCTAGCGGTGTGGGAAAGCTCCTACAATGAGCAGTTCTTC. Translated: CASSLARLAVWESSYNEQFF.